This TCR beta chain is drawn from a study of metastatic and nonmetastatic thyroid tumors. Germline CDR1 reads SGHAT; CDR2 reads FQDESV (reference sequence). V was shortened by 1 base and J by 2 bases, with 10 bases between the two germline ends. The CDR3 consists of 15 residues. Thyroid surgery was preceded by no treatment in any patient. This clone came up many times. TCRdb re-called clones via MiXCR from the PCR reads. The repertoire has about 35,000 clones, around a fifth of them found once; the top ten carry roughly 18%. What was sequenced was blood. The sequence derives from a female donor with papillary thyroid cancer or a benign thyroid nodule (not recorded which). Some clones in this sample may be carry-over from other donors' samples. The J gene is TRBJ2-3, the V gene TRBV11-1, with D possibly being TRBD2 (5 bases). CDR3 sequence reads: CASSLVTGFTDTQYF. The CDR3 DNA is TGTGCCAGCAGCTTAGTGACGGGGTTCACAGATACGCAGTATTTT.